This TCR beta chain was retrieved from a study of blood T cells in healthy people across ages. Combining a sample-barcoded 5' primer with a J-beta primer mix, a second PCR ran for 7 to 11 cycles. Every sample returned 3 million or more CDR3-containing paired-end reads. Each CDR3 protein is one row after TCRdb ran MiXCR on the 5' RACE reads. The table lists roughly 500,000 distinct CDR3 sequences, roughly 28% of them singletons. This clonotype came up a few times. Germline V CDR1 and CDR2: SGDLS, YYNGEE. The CDR3 runs to 15 residues. V lost 3 bases and J 7 bases, leaving 16 bases between the germline ends.

Sequencing input: blood. The clonotype originates from a woman in her 70s in good health. This chain links TRBV9 with TRBJ2-2; D gene unclear. The DNA for the CDR3 is TGTGCCAGCAGCGCGGACCTCCGACCTGTCGGGGAGCTGTTTTTT. Translating gives CASSADLRPVGELFF. The complete variable domain, with remaining parts taken from reference TRBV9 and TRBJ2-2, reads DSGVTQTPKHLITATGQRVTLRCSPRSGDLSVYWYQQSLDQGLQFLIQYYNGEERAKGNILERFSAQQFPDLHSELNLSSLELGDSALYFCASSADLRPVGELFFGEGSRLTVL.